What follows are 3 T cell receptor beta chains derived from one specimen sequenced in a study of T cells in Graves' hyperthyroidism and ophthalmopathy. Amplification of TCR beta CDR3 regions used RNA as the template. First-round RT-PCR of the TCR CDR3 relied on the HTBI primer set. TCRdb ran MiXCR on the multiplex PCR reads and lists one entry per CDR3 protein. The profile covers 200,000 to 250,000 distinct CDR3 sequences, with 16% appearing a single time and 25% to 30% taken by the ten largest. The sample consisted of blood. The receptors stem from a woman between 18 and 30 years old with Graves' ophthalmopathy.

Ten or more counts support this clonotype. This rearrangement joins TRBV9 to TRBJ2-7; 9 bases line up with TRBD1. Trimming removed 4 bases from V and 6 bases from J; junction bases left unmatched: 8. The CDR3 contains 14 residues. CDR1 is SGDLS and CDR2 is YYNGEE in the germline V gene. CDR3 sequence (DNA): TGTGCCAGCAGCCCCCGGACAGGGGCGGGCGAGCAGTACTTC. Encoded protein: CASSPRTGAGEQYF. The whole variable domain, remainder taken from reference TRBV9 and TRBJ2-7, is DSGVTQTPKHLITATGQRVTLRCSPRSGDLSVYWYQQSLDQGLQFLIQYYNGEERAKGNILERFSAQQFPDLHSELNLSSLELGDSALYFCASSPRTGAGEQYFGPGTRLTVT.

A remark on this clonotype: One base away lies a much larger clone, so this may be a sequencing read error. The chain is built from TRBV6-5 and TRBJ1-3; no firm D call. Deletions cut 0 bases from V and 4 bases from J, with 4 bases between. CDR1 is MNHEY, CDR2 SVGAGI, per germline. This CDR3 has 13 amino acids. The CDR3 DNA sequence: TGTGCCAGCAGTTACTCGTGGGGAAACACCATATATTTT. This gives the protein CASSYSWGNTIYF.

At least ten counts were recorded for this clonotype. V and J are TRBV2 and TRBJ1-2; 8 nucleotides agree with TRBD1. CDR1 SNHLY and CDR2 FYNNEI come from the germline V gene. The CDR3 runs 15 residues. V shed 6 bases, J shed 2 bases, and the junction held 8 bases outside the gene matches. CDR3 amino acids: CASRSHTGGNYGYTF. In DNA form, the CDR3 reads TGTGCCAGCAGATCTCACACAGGGGGAAACTATGGCTACACCTTC.